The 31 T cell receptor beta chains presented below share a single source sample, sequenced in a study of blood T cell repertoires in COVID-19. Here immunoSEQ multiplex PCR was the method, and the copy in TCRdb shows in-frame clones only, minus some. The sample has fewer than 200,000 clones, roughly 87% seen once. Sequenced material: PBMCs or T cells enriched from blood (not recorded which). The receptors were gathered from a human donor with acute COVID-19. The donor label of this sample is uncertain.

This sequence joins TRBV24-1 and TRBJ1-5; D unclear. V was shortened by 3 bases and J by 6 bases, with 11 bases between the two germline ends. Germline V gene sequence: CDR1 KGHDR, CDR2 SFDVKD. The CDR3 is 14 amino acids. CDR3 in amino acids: CATSDTRRGQPQHF. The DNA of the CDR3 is TGTGCCACCAGTGATACCCGGCGGGGTCAGCCCCAGCATTTT.

This chain's CDR3 is CASRQGPVTAFF. The CDR3 region has the DNA TGTGCCAGCAGACAGGGGCCGGTCACGGCTTTCTTT. This chain connects TRBV6-5 to TRBJ1-1; 7 nucleotides match TRBD1. Germline V lookup: CDR1 MNHEY, CDR2 SVGAGI. Unmatched junction bases numbered 9, after V lost 6 bases and J lost 11 bases. The CDR3 extends over 12 amino acids.

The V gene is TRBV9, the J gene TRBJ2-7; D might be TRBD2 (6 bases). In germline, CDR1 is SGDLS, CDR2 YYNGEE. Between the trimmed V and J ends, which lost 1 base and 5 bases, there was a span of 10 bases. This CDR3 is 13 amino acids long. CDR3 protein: CASSVRPSDEQYF. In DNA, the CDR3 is TGTGCCAGCAGCGTAAGGCCTAGCGACGAGCAGTACTTC.

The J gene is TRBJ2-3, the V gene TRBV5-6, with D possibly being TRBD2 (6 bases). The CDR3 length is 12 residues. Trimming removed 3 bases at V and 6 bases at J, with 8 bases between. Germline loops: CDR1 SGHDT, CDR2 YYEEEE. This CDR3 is CASSWAGDTQYF. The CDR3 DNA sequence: TGTGCCAGCAGCTGGGCGGGGGATACGCAGTATTTT.

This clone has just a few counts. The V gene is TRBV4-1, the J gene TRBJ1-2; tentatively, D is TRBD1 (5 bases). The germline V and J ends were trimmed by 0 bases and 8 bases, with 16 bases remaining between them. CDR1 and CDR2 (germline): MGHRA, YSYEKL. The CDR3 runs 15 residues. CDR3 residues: CASSQDSSAGRGYTF. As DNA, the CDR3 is TGCGCCAGCAGCCAAGATTCATCCGCAGGGAGGGGCTACACCTTC.

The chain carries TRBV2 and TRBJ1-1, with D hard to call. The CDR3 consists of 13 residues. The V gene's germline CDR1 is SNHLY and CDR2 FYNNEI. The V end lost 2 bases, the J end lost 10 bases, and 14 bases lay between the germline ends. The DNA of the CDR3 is TGTGCCAGCAGTGAACAGTTGGAGGTGCCAGCTTTCTTT. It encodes CASSEQLEVPAFF.

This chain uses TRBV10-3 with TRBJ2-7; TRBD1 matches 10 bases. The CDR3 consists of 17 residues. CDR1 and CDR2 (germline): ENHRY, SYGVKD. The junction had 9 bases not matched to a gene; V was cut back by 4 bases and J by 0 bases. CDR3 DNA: TGTGCCATCAGTGTTGGGACAGGGGTCCCCAGCTCCTACGAGCAGTACTTC. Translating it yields CAISVGTGVPSSYEQYF.

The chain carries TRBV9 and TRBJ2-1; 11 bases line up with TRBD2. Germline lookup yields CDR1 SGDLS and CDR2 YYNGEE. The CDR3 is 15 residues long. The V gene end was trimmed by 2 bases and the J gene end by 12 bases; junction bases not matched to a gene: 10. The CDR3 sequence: CASSVTSGGPRVQFF. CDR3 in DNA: TGTGCCAGCAGCGTTACTAGCGGGGGTCCCCGGGTGCAGTTCTTC. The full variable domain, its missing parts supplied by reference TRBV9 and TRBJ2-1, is DSGVTQTPKHLITATGQRVTLRCSPRSGDLSVYWYQQSLDQGLQFLIQYYNGEERAKGNILERFSAQQFPDLHSELNLSSLELGDSALYFCASSVTSGGPRVQFFGPGTRLTVL.

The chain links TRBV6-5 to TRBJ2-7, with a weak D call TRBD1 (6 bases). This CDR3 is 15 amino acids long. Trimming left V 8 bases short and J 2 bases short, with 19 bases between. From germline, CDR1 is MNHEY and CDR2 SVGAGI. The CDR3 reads CASSSPPTGAYEQYF. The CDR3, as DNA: TGTGCCAGCTCCTCCCCCCCGACAGGAGCCTACGAGCAGTACTTC.

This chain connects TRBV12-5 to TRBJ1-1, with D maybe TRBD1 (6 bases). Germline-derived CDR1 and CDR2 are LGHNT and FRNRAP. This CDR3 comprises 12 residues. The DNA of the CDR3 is TGTGCCGACCGGGTAGGGGGCACTGAAGCTTTCTTT. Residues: CADRVGGTEAFF.

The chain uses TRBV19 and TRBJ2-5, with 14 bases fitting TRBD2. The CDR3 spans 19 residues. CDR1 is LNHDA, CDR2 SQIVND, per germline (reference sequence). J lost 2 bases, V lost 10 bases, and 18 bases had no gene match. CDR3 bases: TGTGCCATTACACAGACTCGGACTAGCGGGGGGTGGGAGCAAGAGACCCAGTACTTC. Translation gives CAITQTRTSGGWEQETQYF.

This CDR3 is CASSYSSDQTQYF. The CDR3 DNA is TGTGCCAGCAGTTACTCTAGCGATCAGACCCAGTACTTC. The chain links TRBV6-5 to TRBJ2-5; tentative D call: TRBD2 (5 bases). Germline V gene lookup returns CDR1 MNHEY and CDR2 SVGAGI. CDR3 length: 13 amino acids. V lost 0 bases, J lost 6 bases, and 8 bases lay in between.

The CDR3 nucleotides read TGTGCCAGCTCACTGCCTGGAGAGCGGGGTGGAACTACGCAGTATTTT. Encoded protein: CASSLPGERGGTTQYF. The genes are TRBV18 and TRBJ2-3, with 7 bases identical to TRBD2. V was pared by 4 bases and J by 8 bases, with 15 bases of the junction left unmatched. The CDR3 loop spans 16 amino acids. Looked up from germline, CDR1 is KGHSH and CDR2 is LQKENI.

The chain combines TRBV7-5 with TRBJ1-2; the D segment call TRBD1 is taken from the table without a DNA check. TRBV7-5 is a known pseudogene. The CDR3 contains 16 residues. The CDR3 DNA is TGTGCCAGAAGCTTAAACAGGCCCCCCTCGGACTATGGCTACACCTTC. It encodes CARSLNRPPSDYGYTF.

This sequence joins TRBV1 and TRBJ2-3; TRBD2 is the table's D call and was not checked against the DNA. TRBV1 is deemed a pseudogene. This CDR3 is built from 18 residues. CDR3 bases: TGCACCAGCAGCCCCCAGGACCCTTGGAGCGGGGGTACAGATACGCAGTATTTT. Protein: CTSSPQDPWSGGTDTQYF.

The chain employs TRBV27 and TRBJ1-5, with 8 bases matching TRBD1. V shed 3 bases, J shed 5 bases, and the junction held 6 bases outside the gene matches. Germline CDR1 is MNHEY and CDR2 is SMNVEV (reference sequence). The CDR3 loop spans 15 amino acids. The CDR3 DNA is TGTGCCAGCAGTTTCAGGGGGCGAAAGGATCAGCCCCAGCATTTT. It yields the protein CASSFRGRKDQPQHF.

This chain's CDR3 is CASSQDMGTGNTGELFF. The DNA for the CDR3 is TGCGCCAGCAGCCAAGATATGGGGACAGGGAACACCGGGGAGCTGTTTTTT. The chain couples TRBV4-1 to TRBJ2-2; 8 bases map to TRBD1. This CDR3 is 17 amino acids long. The germline gives CDR1 MGHRA, CDR2 YSYEKL. After removal of 0 bases from V and 1 base from J, the junction contained 4 bases not matched to a gene.

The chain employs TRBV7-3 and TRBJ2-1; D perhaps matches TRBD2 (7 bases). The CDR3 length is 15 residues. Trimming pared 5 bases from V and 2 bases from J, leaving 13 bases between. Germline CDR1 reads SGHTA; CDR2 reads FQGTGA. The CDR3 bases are TGTGCCAGCAGCCCCCTGCGGGGGCCCTACAATGAGCAGTTCTTC. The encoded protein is CASSPLRGPYNEQFF. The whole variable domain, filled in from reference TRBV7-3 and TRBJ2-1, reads GAGVSQTPSNKVTEKGKYVELRCDPISGHTALYWYRQSLGQGPEFLIYFQGTGAADDSGLPNDRFFAVRPEGSVSTLKIQRTERGDSAVYLCASSPLRGPYNEQFFGPGTRLTVL.

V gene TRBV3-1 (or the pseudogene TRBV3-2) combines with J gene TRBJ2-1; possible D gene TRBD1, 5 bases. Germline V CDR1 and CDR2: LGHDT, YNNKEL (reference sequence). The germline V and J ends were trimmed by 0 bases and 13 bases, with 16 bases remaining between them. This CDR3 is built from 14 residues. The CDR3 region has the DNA TGTGCCAGCAGCCAAGAAGTAGGGCAGGGTAAACAGTTCTTC. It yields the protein CASSQEVGQGKQFF.

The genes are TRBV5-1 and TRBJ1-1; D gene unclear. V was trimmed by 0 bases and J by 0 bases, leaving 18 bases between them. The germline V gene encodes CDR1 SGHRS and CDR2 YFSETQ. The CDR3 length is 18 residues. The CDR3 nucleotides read TGCGCCAGCAGCTTGGCCCGGGATCGACCCTTCATGAACACTGAAGCTTTCTTT. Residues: CASSLARDRPFMNTEAFF.

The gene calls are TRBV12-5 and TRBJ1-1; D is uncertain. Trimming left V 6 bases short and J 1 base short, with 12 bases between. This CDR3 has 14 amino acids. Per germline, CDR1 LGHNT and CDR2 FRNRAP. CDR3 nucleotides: TGTGCTAGTGGCCGCCCCAGAGGGAACACTGAAGCTTTCTTT. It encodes CASGRPRGNTEAFF.

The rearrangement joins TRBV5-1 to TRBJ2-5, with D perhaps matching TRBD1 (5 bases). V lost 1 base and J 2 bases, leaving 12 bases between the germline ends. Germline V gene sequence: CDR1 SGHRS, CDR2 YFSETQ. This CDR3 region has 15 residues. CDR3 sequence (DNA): TGCGCCAGCAGCTTGTGGGGTCAGGGACAAGAGACCCAGTACTTC. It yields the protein CASSLWGQGQETQYF.

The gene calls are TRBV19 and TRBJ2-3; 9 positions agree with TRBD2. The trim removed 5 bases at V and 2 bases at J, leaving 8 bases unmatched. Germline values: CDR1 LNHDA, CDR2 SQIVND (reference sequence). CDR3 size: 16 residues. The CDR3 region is CASSPRLAVYTDTQYF. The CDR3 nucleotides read TGTGCCAGTAGTCCCCGACTAGCGGTCTACACAGATACGCAGTATTTT. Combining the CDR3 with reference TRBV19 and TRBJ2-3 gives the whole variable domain DGGITQSPKYLFRKEGQNVTLSCEQNLNHDAMYWYRQDPGQGLRLIYYSQIVNDFQKGDIAEGYSVSREKKESFPLTVTSAQKNPTAFYLCASSPRLAVYTDTQYFGPGTRLTVL.

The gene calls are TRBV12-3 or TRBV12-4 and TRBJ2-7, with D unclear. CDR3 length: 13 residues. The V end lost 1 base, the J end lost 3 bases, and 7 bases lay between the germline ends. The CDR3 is CASSLDLYYEQYF. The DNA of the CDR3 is TGTGCCAGCAGTTTAGACTTGTACTACGAGCAGTACTTC.

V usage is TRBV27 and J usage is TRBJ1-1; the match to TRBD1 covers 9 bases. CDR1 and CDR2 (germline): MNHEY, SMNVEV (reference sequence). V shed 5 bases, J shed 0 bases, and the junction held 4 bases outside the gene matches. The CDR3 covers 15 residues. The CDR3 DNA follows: TGTGCCAGCAGTGCGCGGACAGGGGTGAACACTGAAGCTTTCTTT. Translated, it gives CASSARTGVNTEAFF.

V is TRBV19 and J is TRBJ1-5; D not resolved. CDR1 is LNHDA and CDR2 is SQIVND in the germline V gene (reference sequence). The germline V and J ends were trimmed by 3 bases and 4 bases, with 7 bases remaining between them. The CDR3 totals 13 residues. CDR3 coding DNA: TGTGCCAGTAGTATTAATCGGAATCAGCCCCAGCATTTT. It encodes CASSINRNQPQHF. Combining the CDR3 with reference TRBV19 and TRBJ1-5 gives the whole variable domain DGGITQSPKYLFRKEGQNVTLSCEQNLNHDAMYWYRQDPGQGLRLIYYSQIVNDFQKGDIAEGYSVSREKKESFPLTVTSAQKNPTAFYLCASSINRNQPQHFGDGTRLSIL.

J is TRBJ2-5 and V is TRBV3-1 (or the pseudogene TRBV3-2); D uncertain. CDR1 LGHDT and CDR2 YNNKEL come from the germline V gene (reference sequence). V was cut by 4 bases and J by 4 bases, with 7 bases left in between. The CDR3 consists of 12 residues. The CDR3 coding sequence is TGTGCCAGCAGCCCCGGTAGAGAGACCCAGTACTTC. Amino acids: CASSPGRETQYF.

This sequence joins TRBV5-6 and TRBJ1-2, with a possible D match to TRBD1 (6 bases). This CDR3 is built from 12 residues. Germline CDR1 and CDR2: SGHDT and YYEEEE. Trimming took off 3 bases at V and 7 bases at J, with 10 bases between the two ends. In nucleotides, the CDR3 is TGTGCCAGCAGCTCCAGGGGCAGTGGCTACACCTTC. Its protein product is CASSSRGSGYTF.

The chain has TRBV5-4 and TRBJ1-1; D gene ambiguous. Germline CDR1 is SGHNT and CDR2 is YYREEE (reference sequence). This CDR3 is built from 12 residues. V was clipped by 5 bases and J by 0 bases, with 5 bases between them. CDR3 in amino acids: CASRSVNTEAFF. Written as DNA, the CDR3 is TGTGCCAGCAGGTCAGTGAACACTGAAGCTTTCTTT. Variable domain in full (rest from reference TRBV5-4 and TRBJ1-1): ETGVTQSPTHLIKTRGQQVTLRCSSQSGHNTVSWYQQALGQGPQFIFQYYREEENGRGNFPPRFSGLQFPNYSSELNVNALELDDSALYLCASRSVNTEAFFGQGTRLTVV.

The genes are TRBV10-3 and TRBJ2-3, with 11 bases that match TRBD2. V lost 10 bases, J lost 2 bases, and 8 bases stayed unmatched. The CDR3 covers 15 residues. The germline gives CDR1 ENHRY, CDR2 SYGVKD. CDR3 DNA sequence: TGTGCCACCCAGGTAGCGGGGGGGACCACAGATACGCAGTATTTT. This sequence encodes CATQVAGGTTDTQYF.

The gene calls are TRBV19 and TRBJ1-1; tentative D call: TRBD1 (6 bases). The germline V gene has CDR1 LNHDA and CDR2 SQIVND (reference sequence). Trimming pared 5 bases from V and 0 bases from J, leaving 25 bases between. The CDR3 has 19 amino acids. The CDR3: CASSPTPHLQDRLNTEAFF. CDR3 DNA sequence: TGTGCCAGTAGTCCCACCCCACACCTCCAGGACAGACTGAACACTGAAGCTTTCTTT. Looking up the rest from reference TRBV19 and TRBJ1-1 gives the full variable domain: DGGITQSPKYLFRKEGQNVTLSCEQNLNHDAMYWYRQDPGQGLRLIYYSQIVNDFQKGDIAEGYSVSREKKESFPLTVTSAQKNPTAFYLCASSPTPHLQDRLNTEAFFGQGTRLTVV.